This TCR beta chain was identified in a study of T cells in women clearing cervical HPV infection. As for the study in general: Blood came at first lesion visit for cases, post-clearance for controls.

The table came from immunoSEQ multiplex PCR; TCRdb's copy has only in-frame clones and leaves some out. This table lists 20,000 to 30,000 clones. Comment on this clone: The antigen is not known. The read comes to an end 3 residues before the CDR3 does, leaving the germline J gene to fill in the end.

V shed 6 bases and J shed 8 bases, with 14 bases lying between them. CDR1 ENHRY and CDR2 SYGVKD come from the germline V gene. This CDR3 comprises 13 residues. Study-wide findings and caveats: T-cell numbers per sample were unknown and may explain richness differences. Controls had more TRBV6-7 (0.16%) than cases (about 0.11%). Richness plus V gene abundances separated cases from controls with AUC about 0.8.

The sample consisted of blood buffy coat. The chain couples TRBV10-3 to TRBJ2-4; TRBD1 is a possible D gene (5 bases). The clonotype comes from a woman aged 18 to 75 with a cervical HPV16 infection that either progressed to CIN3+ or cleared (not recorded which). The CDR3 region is CAIRDGSRDIQYF. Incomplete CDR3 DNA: TGTGCCATCAGGGACGGCAGCAGGGACATT.